Listed below are T cell receptor beta chains from one sample, sequenced in a study of beta chain features in type 1 diabetes. TCRdb's table, derived via immunoSEQ multiplex PCR, lists solely in-frame clones and lacks some. The sample has fewer than 400,000 clones; approximately 8.2% are singletons. The sequencing input was central memory CD4+ T cells from blood. The receptors originated from a woman under 30 in good health. The CDR3 runs from the conserved cysteine through the conserved F or W. Fields, in order: J gene, V gene, D gene, clone size, CDR3 DNA, CDR3 protein. D genes are given only for firm matches. Not every row has a clone size; where given, it reads once, few, many or a size class.

J gene: TRBJ1-2; V gene: TRBV9; D gene: NA; clone size: NA; CDR3 DNA: TGTGCCAGCAGCGTAGATGGGGACTATGGCTACACCTTC; CDR3 protein: CASSVDGDYGYTF
J gene: TRBJ2-7; V gene: TRBV7-2; D gene: NA; clone size: NA; CDR3 DNA: TGTGCCAGCCACACAGGTTGGGGCGGCTACGAGCAGTACTTC; CDR3 protein: CASHTGWGGYEQYF
J gene: TRBJ2-3; V gene: TRBV9; D gene: TRBD2; clone size: NA; CDR3 DNA: TGTGCCAGCAGCGTAGACCCCCTGGACTCTAGCGGGAGATCAGATACGCAGTATTTT; CDR3 protein: CASSVDPLDSSGRSDTQYF
J gene: TRBJ1-1; V gene: TRBV28; D gene: TRBD1; clone size: NA; CDR3 DNA: TGTGCCGTCCAGGGACAGGCGAACACTGAAGCTTTCTTT; CDR3 protein: CAVQGQANTEAFF
J gene: TRBJ2-1; V gene: TRBV28; D gene: NA; clone size: NA; CDR3 DNA: TGTGCCAGCAGTTCAAGTATAAGCTCCTACAATGAGCAGTTCTTC; CDR3 protein: CASSSSISSYNEQFF
J gene: TRBJ2-5; V gene: TRBV6-5; D gene: TRBD1; clone size: NA; CDR3 DNA: TGTGCCAGCAGTTACACAGGGGTAGGAGAGACCCAGTACTTC; CDR3 protein: CASSYTGVGETQYF
J gene: TRBJ2-3; V gene: TRBV7-3; D gene: TRBD2; clone size: many; CDR3 DNA: TGTGCCAGCAGCGCTAGCGGGAACGCAGATACGCAGTATTTT; CDR3 protein: CASSASGNADTQYF
J gene: TRBJ2-5; V gene: TRBV5-1; D gene: NA; clone size: NA; CDR3 DNA: TGCGCCAGCAGCATCTCCGAGGGGCTGCAAGAGACCCAGTACTTC; CDR3 protein: CASSISEGLQETQYF
J gene: TRBJ2-3; V gene: TRBV7-8; D gene: TRBD1; clone size: NA; CDR3 DNA: TGTGCCAGCAGCTTATGGGGACAGCTTAACACAGATACGCAGTATTTT; CDR3 protein: CASSLWGQLNTDTQYF
J gene: TRBJ2-2; V gene: TRBV10-3; D gene: NA; clone size: NA; CDR3 DNA: TGTGCCATTCGACAGGGCGGGGTGACCGGGGAGCTGTTTTTT; CDR3 protein: CAIRQGGVTGELFF
J gene: TRBJ2-1; V gene: TRBV10-3; D gene: NA; clone size: NA; CDR3 DNA: TGTGCCATCAGTGTTGCGGGACTCAATGAGCAGTTCTTC; CDR3 protein: CAISVAGLNEQFF
J gene: TRBJ2-5; V gene: TRBV2; D gene: TRBD1; clone size: NA; CDR3 DNA: TGTGCCAGCAGTGCGTACGGGACAGTAGAGACCCAGTACTTC; CDR3 protein: CASSAYGTVETQYF
J gene: TRBJ2-5; V gene: TRBV9; D gene: NA; clone size: NA; CDR3 DNA: TGTGCCAGCAGCGTAGGGGGGATGAGCGAGACCCAGTACTTC; CDR3 protein: CASSVGGMSETQYF
J gene: TRBJ1-4; V gene: TRBV18; D gene: NA; clone size: NA; CDR3 DNA: TGTGCCAGCTCACCACTTAGAAATGAAAAACTGTTTTTT; CDR3 protein: CASSPLRNEKLFF
J gene: TRBJ2-2; V gene: TRBV29-1; D gene: NA; clone size: many; CDR3 DNA: TGCAGCGTCCGCGGGGCCAACACCGGGGAGCTGTTTTTT; CDR3 protein: CSVRGANTGELFF
J gene: TRBJ2-1; V gene: TRBV7-2; D gene: NA; clone size: few; CDR3 DNA: TGTGCCAGCAGCCCAGGGGGGGAATGGTACAACAATGAGCAGTTCTTC; CDR3 protein: CASSPGGEWYNNEQFF
J gene: TRBJ1-5; V gene: TRBV28; D gene: NA; clone size: few; CDR3 DNA: TGTGCCAGCAGTTTGGGGCATAGCAATCAGCCCCAGCATTTT; CDR3 protein: CASSLGHSNQPQHF
J gene: TRBJ2-7; V gene: TRBV11-1; D gene: NA; clone size: NA; CDR3 DNA: TGTGCCAGCAGCTTGGTTGGGGGCTTGGGCGAGCAGTACTTC; CDR3 protein: CASSLVGGLGEQYF
J gene: TRBJ2-7; V gene: TRBV5-1; D gene: NA; clone size: once; CDR3 DNA: TGCGCCAGCAGCTTGGGGGCGGGACCGACCTACGAGCAGTACTTC; CDR3 protein: CASSLGAGPTYEQYF
J gene: TRBJ1-1; V gene: TRBV11-2; D gene: NA; clone size: few; CDR3 DNA: TGTGCCAGCAGCTTATACAGGGACACTGAAGCTTTCTTT; CDR3 protein: CASSLYRDTEAFF
J gene: TRBJ2-1; V gene: TRBV7-3; D gene: TRBD2; clone size: few; CDR3 DNA: TGTGCCAGCAGCTCCACTAGCGGGAGAGCCTACAATGAGCAGTTCTTC; CDR3 protein: CASSSTSGRAYNEQFF
J gene: TRBJ1-5; V gene: TRBV7-2; D gene: NA; clone size: few; CDR3 DNA: TGTGCCAGCAGCTTAGAGACAGATCAGCCCCAGCATTTT; CDR3 protein: CASSLETDQPQHF
J gene: TRBJ2-3; V gene: TRBV11-2; D gene: NA; clone size: NA; CDR3 DNA: TGTGCCAGCAGCTTATCAGGGGGAGCGGGGTGGGATACGCAGTATTTT; CDR3 protein: CASSLSGGAGWDTQYF
J gene: TRBJ1-2; V gene: TRBV7-9; D gene: TRBD1; clone size: few; CDR3 DNA: TGTGCCAGCAGCCAAGACAGGGGAGATGGCTACACCTTC; CDR3 protein: CASSQDRGDGYTF
J gene: TRBJ2-2; V gene: TRBV27; D gene: TRBD2; clone size: many; CDR3 DNA: TGTGCCAGCAGTTCGCCGGGACTAGGAGGGGAGCTGTTTTTT; CDR3 protein: CASSSPGLGGELFF
J gene: TRBJ2-5; V gene: TRBV29-1; D gene: NA; clone size: NA; CDR3 DNA: TGCAGCGTTGGGGGCAGGCAAGGGGTCGGATCGAAGACCCAGTACTTC; CDR3 protein: CSVGGRQGVGSKTQYF
J gene: TRBJ2-7; V gene: TRBV28; D gene: TRBD1; clone size: NA; CDR3 DNA: TGTGCCAGCAGTTGGGACAGAGCCTACGAGCAGTACTTC; CDR3 protein: CASSWDRAYEQYF
J gene: TRBJ2-1; V gene: TRBV6-6; D gene: NA; clone size: many; CDR3 DNA: TGTGCCAGCAGTTACAATGAATACAATGAGCAGTTCTTC; CDR3 protein: CASSYNEYNEQFF
J gene: TRBJ2-7; V gene: TRBV5-1; D gene: TRBD2; clone size: NA; CDR3 DNA: TGCGCCAGCAGCCTGTCCGGCCCCTTACTAGCGACGGGCGAGCAGTACTTC; CDR3 protein: CASSLSGPLLATGEQYF
J gene: TRBJ2-7; V gene: TRBV11-3; D gene: NA; clone size: NA; CDR3 DNA: TGTGCCAGCAGCTTATTCTTCGGCCCCGTCTACGAGCAGTACTTC; CDR3 protein: CASSLFFGPVYEQYF
J gene: TRBJ1-1; V gene: TRBV28; D gene: NA; clone size: NA; CDR3 DNA: TGTGCCAGCAGTGGGGGAAAGGGCCGTGCTAACACTGAAGCTTTCTTT; CDR3 protein: CASSGGKGRANTEAFF
J gene: TRBJ2-7; V gene: TRBV7-2; D gene: TRBD1; clone size: few; CDR3 DNA: TGTGCCAGCAGCTTAGGAGGGGGCGCTAGTTCCTACGAGCAGTACTTC; CDR3 protein: CASSLGGGASSYEQYF
J gene: TRBJ1-2; V gene: TRBV19; D gene: NA; clone size: many; CDR3 DNA: TGTGCCAGTAGTGACGCCGGGGATAACTATGGCTACACCTTC; CDR3 protein: CASSDAGDNYGYTF
J gene: TRBJ1-2; V gene: TRBV7-2; D gene: TRBD1; clone size: NA; CDR3 DNA: TGTGCCAGCAGCTTAGAGACAGGGCACTATGGCTACACCTTC; CDR3 protein: CASSLETGHYGYTF
J gene: TRBJ2-1; V gene: TRBV28; D gene: NA; clone size: few; CDR3 DNA: TGTGCCAGCAGTTTGGTACGTCCTGGCAATGAGCAGTTCTTC; CDR3 protein: CASSLVRPGNEQFF
J gene: TRBJ1-2; V gene: TRBV7-9; D gene: NA; clone size: NA; CDR3 DNA: TGTGCCAGCAGCTTAGGGGTCAGCCGAAGTGGCTACACCTTC; CDR3 protein: CASSLGVSRSGYTF
J gene: TRBJ2-5; V gene: TRBV6-6; D gene: TRBD1; clone size: NA; CDR3 DNA: TGTGCCAGCAGTTACCGGCGGACAGGACGAGAGACCCAGTACTTC; CDR3 protein: CASSYRRTGRETQYF